This TCR beta chain was captured by sequencing in a study of blood T cell repertoires in COVID-19. V shed 1 base and J shed 5 bases, with 15 bases lying between them. Germline V CDR1 and CDR2: LNHNV, YYDKDF (reference sequence). The CDR3 sequence is 17 residues long. TCRdb's copy holds only in-frame clones and misses some; the assay was immunoSEQ multiplex PCR. The table includes roughly 330,000 clones, over 75% detected once. Living in 25 or so US areas, the participants were between roughly 18 and 89 years of age. For recovered donors of Cohort 3, there were two negative PCRs, clearance, or symptom resolution.

The chain couples TRBV15 to TRBJ1-6, with a weak D call TRBD1 (6 bases). This TCR was recovered from a woman aged 25 to 39 who had recovered from COVID-19. Input material: PBMCs or T cells enriched from blood (not recorded which). The CDR3 is CATSRGFRGGNNSPLHF. Written as DNA, the CDR3 is TGTGCCACCAGCAGAGGATTCAGGGGAGGGAATAATTCACCCCTCCACTTT.